This TCR beta chain was captured in a study of blood T cell repertoires in COVID-19. The germline CDR1 and CDR2 sequences are MNHNS and SASEGT. This CDR3 is 14 amino acids long. Deletions cut 2 bases from V and 3 bases from J, with 11 bases between. The protocol was immunoSEQ multiplex PCR, while the TCRdb copy is restricted to in-frame clones and leaves out a portion. The table records about 270,000 clones, 75% to 95% of them present only once. Sequencing used peripheral blood. The clonotype was recovered from a person aged 18-30 years with COVID-19, enrolled during active disease. V and J are TRBV6-1 and TRBJ2-7, with D possibly being TRBD1 (5 bases). The CDR3 protein is CASSELQGSYEQYF. CDR3 sequence (DNA): TGTGCCAGCAGTGAACTCCAGGGAAGCTACGAGCAGTACTTC.